These T cell receptor beta chains were read from a single sample in a study of identical twins. One entry per CDR3 protein results from TCRdb running MiXCR on the 5' RACE reads. The sample has 200,000 to 300,000 distinct CDR3 sequences; about 10% are singletons. Material: memory T cells sorted from blood. All receptors come from a man in his fifties or sixties in good health. CDR3s include the opening cysteine and the closing phenylalanine or tryptophan. Each record gives: J gene, V gene, clone size, D gene, CDR3 DNA, CDR3 protein. D genes are given only for firm matches. Part of the rows lack a size; the others show once, few, many or a class for expanded clones.

TRBJ2-1,TRBV20-1,NA,NA,TGCAGTGCTAGGGGGCGCCTCGGGGGTGGAGAGGATGAGCAGTTCTTC,CSARGRLGGGEDEQFF
TRBJ2-7,TRBV12-3/TRBV12-4,NA,NA,TGTGCCAGCAGTTTGAGAGGGGGCTACGAGCAGTACTTC,CASSLRGGYEQYF
TRBJ2-1,TRBV28,few,NA,TGTGCCAGCAGTTTACCACATGGTCTCAATGAGCAGTTCTTC,CASSLPHGLNEQFF
TRBJ2-3,TRBV7-3,many,NA,TGTGCCAGCAGCCCAATAAGATCTGTTGCTACGCAGTATTTT,CASSPIRSVATQYF
TRBJ1-6,TRBV20-1,NA,NA,TGCAGTGCTAGGGCGATCTCCCAGACAGGTCCTAATTCACCCCTCCACTTT,CSARAISQTGPNSPLHF
TRBJ2-4,TRBV28,many,NA,TGTGCCAGCAGACCCACGGGTGCCAAAAACATTCAGTACTTC,CASRPTGAKNIQYF
TRBJ1-2,TRBV28,many,TRBD1,TGTGCCAGCAGTTCCGGGACAGGGGGATCTAATGGCTATGGCTACACCTTC,CASSSGTGGSNGYGYTF
TRBJ2-5,TRBV7-9,many,TRBD2,TGTGCCAGCAGCTTAGGGGGCGGGAGAGGAGAGACCCAGTACTTC,CASSLGGGRGETQYF
TRBJ2-2,TRBV7-2,few,NA,TGTGCCAGCAGATTGAGCAGGTCAAACACCGGGGAGCTGTTTTTT,CASRLSRSNTGELFF
TRBJ1-4,TRBV29-1,many,TRBD1,TGCAGCGTTGAGGGGCTACAGGGGCACCCCACAACTAATGAAAAACTGTTTTTT,CSVEGLQGHPTTNEKLFF
TRBJ1-6,TRBV7-2,NA,NA,TGTGCCAGCGGACCACAGGGTATAGCTTCACCCCTCCACTTT,CASGPQGIASPLHF
TRBJ2-7,TRBV7-2,many,NA,TGTGCCAGCAGCTTACCGGGGGCTCGCGAGCAGTACTTC,CASSLPGAREQYF
TRBJ2-5,TRBV9,few,TRBD2,TGTGCGAGCGGGGGCGAAAACCAAGAGACCCAGTACTTC,CASGGENQETQYF
TRBJ1-2,TRBV20-1,NA,NA,TGCAGTGCTCCAGGGGTGGGGCGGGGCTATGGCTACACCTTC,CSAPGVGRGYGYTF
TRBJ2-2,TRBV24-1,many,TRBD1,TGTGCCACCAGTGAGACAGACAGGGGTGGCGGGGAGCTGTTTTTT,CATSETDRGGGELFF
TRBJ1-4,TRBV6-1,NA,TRBD1,TGTGCCAGCAGTGGAGCGACAGGGGGTGGTGAAAAACTGTTTTTT,CASSGATGGGEKLFF
TRBJ2-7,TRBV19,many,NA,TGCGCCAGCAGCATCAGGGGACAAACCTACGAGCAGTACTTC,CASSIRGQTYEQYF
TRBJ1-5,TRBV10-3,many,NA,TGTGCCATCAGCCAACAGGATGAGCCCCAGCATTTT,CAISQQDEPQHF
TRBJ1-1,TRBV4-3,NA,TRBD1,TGCGCCAGCAGCCAAGTTAACAGGGGCACTGAAGCTTTCTTT,CASSQVNRGTEAFF
TRBJ1-5,TRBV5-1,many,NA,TGCGCCAGCAGTGTGGAAGGGGGGAATCAGCCCCAGCATTTT,CASSVEGGNQPQHF
TRBJ2-7,TRBV28,NA,NA,TGTGCCAGCAGTTTATTGGGGGGCAGGTCAAAAATTAACTCCTACGAGCAGTACTTC,CASSLLGGRSKINSYEQYF
TRBJ2-7,TRBV28,many,TRBD1,TGTGCCAGCAGTTACGGGACAGAGGACGAGCAGTACTTC,CASSYGTEDEQYF
TRBJ2-7,TRBV6-2/TRBV6-3,few,TRBD2,TGTGCCAGCAGCAGACTAGCGGGAGGTGGCGAGCAGTACTTC,CASSRLAGGGEQYF
TRBJ2-1,TRBV20-1,few,TRBD2,TGCAGTGCTCCCGGGCTAGCGGGGTACAATGAGCAGTTCTTC,CSAPGLAGYNEQFF